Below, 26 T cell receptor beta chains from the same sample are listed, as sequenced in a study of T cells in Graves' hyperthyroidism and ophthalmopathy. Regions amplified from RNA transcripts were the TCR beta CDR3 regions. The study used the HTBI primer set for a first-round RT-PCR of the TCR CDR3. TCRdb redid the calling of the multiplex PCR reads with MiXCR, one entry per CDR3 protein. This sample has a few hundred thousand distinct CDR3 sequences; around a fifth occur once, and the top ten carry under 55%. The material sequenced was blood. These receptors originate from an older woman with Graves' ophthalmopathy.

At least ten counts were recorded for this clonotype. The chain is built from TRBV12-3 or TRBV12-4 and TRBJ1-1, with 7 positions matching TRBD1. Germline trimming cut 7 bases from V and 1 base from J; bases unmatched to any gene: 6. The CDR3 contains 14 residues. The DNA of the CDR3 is TGTGCCAGCAACACCGGGACAGCGAACACTGAAGCTTTCTTT. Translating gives CASNTGTANTEAFF.

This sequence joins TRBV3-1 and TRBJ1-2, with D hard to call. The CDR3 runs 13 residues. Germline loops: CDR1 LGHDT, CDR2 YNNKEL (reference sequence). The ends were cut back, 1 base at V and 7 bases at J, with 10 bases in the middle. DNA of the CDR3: TGTGCCAGCAGCCAAGGGCAGGCGAGTGGCTACACCTTC. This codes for CASSQGQASGYTF.

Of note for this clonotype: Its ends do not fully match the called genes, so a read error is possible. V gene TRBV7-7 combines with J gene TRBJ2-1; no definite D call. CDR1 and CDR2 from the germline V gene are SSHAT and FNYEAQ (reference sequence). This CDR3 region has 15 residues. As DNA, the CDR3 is TGTGCTAGCAGCTTAGGGTCCGGAACGCCCAATGAGCAGTTCTTC. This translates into CASSLGSGTPNEQFF.

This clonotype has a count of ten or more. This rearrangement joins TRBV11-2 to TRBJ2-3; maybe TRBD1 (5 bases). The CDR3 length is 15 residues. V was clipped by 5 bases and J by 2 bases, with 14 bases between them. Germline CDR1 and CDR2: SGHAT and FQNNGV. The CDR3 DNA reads TGTGCCAGCAGCCCAGGGCTTACCTACACAGATACGCAGTATTTT. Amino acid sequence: CASSPGLTYTDTQYF.

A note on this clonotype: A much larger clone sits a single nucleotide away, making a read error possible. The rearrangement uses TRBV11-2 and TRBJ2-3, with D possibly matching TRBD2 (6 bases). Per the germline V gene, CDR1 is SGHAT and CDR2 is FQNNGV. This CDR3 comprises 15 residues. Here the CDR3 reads CAGSLFSGSTDTQYF. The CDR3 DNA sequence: TGTGCCGGCAGCTTGTTTAGCGGCAGCACAGATACGCAGTATTTT.

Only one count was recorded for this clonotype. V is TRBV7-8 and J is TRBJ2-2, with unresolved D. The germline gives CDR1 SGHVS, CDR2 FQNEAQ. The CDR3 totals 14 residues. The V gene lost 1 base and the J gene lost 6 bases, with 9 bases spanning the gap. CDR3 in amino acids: CASSLGWFAGELFF. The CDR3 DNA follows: TGTGCCAGCAGCTTAGGTTGGTTTGCCGGGGAGCTGTTTTTT.

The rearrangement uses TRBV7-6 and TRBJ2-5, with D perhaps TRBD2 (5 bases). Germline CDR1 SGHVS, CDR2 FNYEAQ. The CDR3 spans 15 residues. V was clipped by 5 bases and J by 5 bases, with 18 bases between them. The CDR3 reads CASSPTSSRAETQYF. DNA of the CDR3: TGTGCCAGCAGCCCCACATCTAGCCGCGCCGAGACCCAGTACTTC.

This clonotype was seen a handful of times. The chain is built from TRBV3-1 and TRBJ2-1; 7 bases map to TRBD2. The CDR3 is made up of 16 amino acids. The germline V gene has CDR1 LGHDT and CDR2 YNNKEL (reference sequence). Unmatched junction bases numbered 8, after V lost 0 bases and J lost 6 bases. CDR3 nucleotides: TGTGCCAGCAGCCAAGACCCAGCGGGAATAGGCAATGAGCAGTTCTTC. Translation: CASSQDPAGIGNEQFF.

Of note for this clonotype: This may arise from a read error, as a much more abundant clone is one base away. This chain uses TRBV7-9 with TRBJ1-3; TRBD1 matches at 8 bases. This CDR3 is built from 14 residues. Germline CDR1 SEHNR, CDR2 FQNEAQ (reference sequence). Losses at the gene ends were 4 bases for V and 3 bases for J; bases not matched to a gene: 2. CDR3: CASSSTGDGNTIYF. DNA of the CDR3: TGTGCCAGCAGCTCGACAGGGGATGGAAACACCATATATTTT.

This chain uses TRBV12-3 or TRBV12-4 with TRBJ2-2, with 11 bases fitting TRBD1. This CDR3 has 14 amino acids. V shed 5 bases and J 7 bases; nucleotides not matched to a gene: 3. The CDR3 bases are TGTGCCAGCAGTGAGGGACAGGGGGTCGGGGAGCTGTTTTTT. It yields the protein CASSEGQGVGELFF.

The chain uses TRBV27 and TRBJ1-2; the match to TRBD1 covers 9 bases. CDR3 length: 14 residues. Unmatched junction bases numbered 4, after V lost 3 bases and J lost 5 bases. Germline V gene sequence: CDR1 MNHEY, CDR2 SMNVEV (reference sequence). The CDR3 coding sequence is TGTGCCAGCAGTTTTGGGACAGGGAAGTATGGCTACACCTTC. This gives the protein CASSFGTGKYGYTF.

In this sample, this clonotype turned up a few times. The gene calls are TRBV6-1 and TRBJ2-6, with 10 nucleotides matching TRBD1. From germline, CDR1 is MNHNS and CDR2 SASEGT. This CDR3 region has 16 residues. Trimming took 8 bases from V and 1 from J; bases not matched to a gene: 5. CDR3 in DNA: TGTGCCAGCGCCGGGACAGGGGAGTCTGGGGCCAACGTCCTGACTTTC. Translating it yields CASAGTGESGANVLTF.

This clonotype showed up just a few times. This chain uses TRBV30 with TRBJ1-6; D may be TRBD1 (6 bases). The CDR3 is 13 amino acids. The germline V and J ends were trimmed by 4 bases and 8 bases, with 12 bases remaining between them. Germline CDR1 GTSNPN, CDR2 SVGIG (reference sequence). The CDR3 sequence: CAWKGVRDSPLHF. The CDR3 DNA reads TGTGCCTGGAAGGGGGTACGGGATTCACCCCTCCACTTT.

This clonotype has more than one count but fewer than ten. This CDR3 is CSVFKDRLNGYTF. DNA for the CDR3: TGCAGCGTCTTCAAAGACCGTCTGAATGGCTACACCTTC. J is TRBJ1-2 and V is TRBV29-1; D not certain. Germline V gives CDR1 SQVTM, CDR2 ANQGSEA. Trimming stripped 6 bases from V and 6 bases from J, with 17 bases between. The CDR3 length is 13 residues.

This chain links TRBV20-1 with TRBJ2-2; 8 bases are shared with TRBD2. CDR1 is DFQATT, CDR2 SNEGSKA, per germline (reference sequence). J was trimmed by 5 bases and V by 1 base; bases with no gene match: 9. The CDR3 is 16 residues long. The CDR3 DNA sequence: TGCAGTGCTAGAGCGCTAGCGGGTCAGGCGACCGGGGAGCTGTTTTTT. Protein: CSARALAGQATGELFF.

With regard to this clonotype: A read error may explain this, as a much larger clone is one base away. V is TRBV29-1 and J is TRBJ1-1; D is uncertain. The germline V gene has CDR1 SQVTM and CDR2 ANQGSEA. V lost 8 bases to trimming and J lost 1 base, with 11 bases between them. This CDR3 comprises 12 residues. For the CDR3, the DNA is TGCAGCATTGGGCTCCAGAACACTGAAGCTTTCTTT. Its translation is CSIGLQNTEAFF.

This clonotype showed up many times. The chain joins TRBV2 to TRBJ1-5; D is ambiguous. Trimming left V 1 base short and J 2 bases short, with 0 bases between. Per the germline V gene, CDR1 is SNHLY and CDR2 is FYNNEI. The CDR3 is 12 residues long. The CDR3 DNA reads TGTGCCAGCAGTGAAGGCAATCAGCCCCAGCATTTT. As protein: CASSEGNQPQHF.

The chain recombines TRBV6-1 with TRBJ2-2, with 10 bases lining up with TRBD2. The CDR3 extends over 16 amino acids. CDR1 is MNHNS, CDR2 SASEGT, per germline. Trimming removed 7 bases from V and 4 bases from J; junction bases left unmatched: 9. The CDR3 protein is CASKETSGTLTGELFF. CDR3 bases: TGTGCCAGCAAAGAAACTAGCGGGACCCTCACCGGGGAGCTGTTTTTT.

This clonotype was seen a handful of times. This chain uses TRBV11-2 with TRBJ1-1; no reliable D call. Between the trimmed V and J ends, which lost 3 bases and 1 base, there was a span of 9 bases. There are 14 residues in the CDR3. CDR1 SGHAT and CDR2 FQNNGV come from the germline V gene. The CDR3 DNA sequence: TGTGCCAGCAGCTTCAGAATCGAGAACACTGAAGCTTTCTTT. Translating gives CASSFRIENTEAFF.

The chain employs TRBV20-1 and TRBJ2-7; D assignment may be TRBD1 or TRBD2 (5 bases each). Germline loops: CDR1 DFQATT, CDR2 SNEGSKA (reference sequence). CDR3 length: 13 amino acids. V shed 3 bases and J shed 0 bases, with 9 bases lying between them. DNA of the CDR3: TGCAGTGCTAGCGACGGGGCCTCCTACGAGCAGTACTTC. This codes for CSASDGASYEQYF.

The CDR3 DNA reads TGCGCCAGCGGGTATACTAGCGGGAGGGCGAACACCGGGGAGCTGTTTTTT. This encodes CASGYTSGRANTGELFF. V is TRBV10-1 and J is TRBJ2-2, with TRBD2 matching 13 bases. Germline V gene sequence: CDR1 WNHNN, CDR2 SYGVQD (reference sequence). The V gene end was trimmed by 8 bases and the J gene end by 0 bases; junction bases not matched to a gene: 6. This CDR3 comprises 17 residues.

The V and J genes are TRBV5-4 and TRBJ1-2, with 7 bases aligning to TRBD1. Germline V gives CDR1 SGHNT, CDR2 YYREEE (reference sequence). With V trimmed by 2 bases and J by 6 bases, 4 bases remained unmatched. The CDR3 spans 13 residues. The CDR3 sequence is CASSFEGAHGYTF. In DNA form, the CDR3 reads TGTGCCAGCAGCTTTGAGGGGGCCCATGGCTACACCTTC.

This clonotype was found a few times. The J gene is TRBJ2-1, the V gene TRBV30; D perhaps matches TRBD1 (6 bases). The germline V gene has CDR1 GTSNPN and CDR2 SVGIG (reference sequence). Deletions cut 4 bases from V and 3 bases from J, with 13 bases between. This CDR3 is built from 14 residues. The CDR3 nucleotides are TGTGCCTGGAACCAGGGGTACAACTACAATGAGCAGTTCTTC. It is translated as CAWNQGYNYNEQFF.

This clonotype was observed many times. The CDR3 reads CASSFGQPNSPLHF. The CDR3 DNA follows: TGTGCCAGCAGCTTCGGACAGCCCAATTCACCCCTCCACTTT. This rearrangement joins TRBV7-2 to TRBJ1-6; TRBD1 might be the D (6 bases). V lost 3 bases, J lost 7 bases, and 10 bases lay in between. Germline values: CDR1 SGHTA, CDR2 FQGNSA. This CDR3 region has 14 residues. The full variable domain, its missing parts supplied by reference TRBV7-2 and TRBJ1-6, is GAGVSQSPSNKVTEKGKDVELRCDPISGHTALYWYRQSLGQGLEFLIYFQGNSAPDKSGLPSDRFSAERTGGSVSTLTIQRTQQEDSAVYLCASSFGQPNSPLHFGNGTRLTVT.

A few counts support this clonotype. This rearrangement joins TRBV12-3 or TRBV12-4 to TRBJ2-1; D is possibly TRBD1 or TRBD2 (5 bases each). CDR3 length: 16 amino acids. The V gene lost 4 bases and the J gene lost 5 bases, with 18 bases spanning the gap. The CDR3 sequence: CASSSWSGVGHNEQFF. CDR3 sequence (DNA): TGTGCCAGCAGTTCCTGGTCGGGCGTGGGACACAATGAGCAGTTCTTC.

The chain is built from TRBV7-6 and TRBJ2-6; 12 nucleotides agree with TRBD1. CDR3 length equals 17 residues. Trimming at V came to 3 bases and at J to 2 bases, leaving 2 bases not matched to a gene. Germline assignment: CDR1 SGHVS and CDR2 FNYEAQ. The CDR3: CASSLGQGATGANVLTF. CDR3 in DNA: TGTGCCAGCAGCTTGGGACAGGGGGCAACTGGGGCCAACGTCCTGACTTTC.